Listed below are T cell receptor beta chains from one sample, sequenced in a study of siplizumab effects on memory and regulatory T cells. This table comes from immunoSEQ multiplex PCR, and its TCRdb copy is limited to in-frame clones, with some not included. Here the sample spans roughly 70,000 clones, 85% to 95% being singletons. Sequenced material: CD8+ T cells sorted from blood. The receptors were sampled from a human donor in good health. The CDR3 runs from the conserved cysteine through the conserved F or W. Each record gives: clone size, J gene, V gene, D gene, CDR3 DNA, CDR3 protein. A D gene is named only where the DNA matches it firmly. Clone size, where shown, is once, few, many, or a class for clones that have expanded.

NA,TRBJ1-2,TRBV7-6,TRBD1,TGTGCCAGCAGGACAGGGGGCGGAGGCTACACCTTC,CASRTGGGGYTF
NA,TRBJ2-1,TRBV6-5,NA,TGTGCCAGCAGAAGGGGCTTCAGCTCCTACAATGAGCAGTTCTTC,CASRRGFSSYNEQFF
NA,TRBJ2-7,TRBV13,NA,TGTGCCAGCAGCATAATAGTGGGAGAGCCATCCTACGAGCAGTACTTC,CASSIIVGEPSYEQYF
NA,TRBJ2-1,TRBV29-1,TRBD2,TGCAGTTACGGACTAGCGGGGGGTATCGATGAGCAGTTCTTC,CSYGLAGGIDEQFF
NA,TRBJ1-2,TRBV27,NA,TGTGCCAGCAGCACTTCGGGGGGGTATGGCTACACCTTC,CASSTSGGYGYTF
NA,TRBJ1-1,TRBV11-2,NA,TGTGCCAGCAGCTTATCGGGGCCCACTGAAGCTTTCTTT,CASSLSGPTEAFF
NA,TRBJ1-2,TRBV19,NA,TGTGCCAGTCCCGTCCAGTCCAGGAGCCCCTATGGCTACACCTTC,CASPVQSRSPYGYTF
NA,TRBJ2-1,TRBV11-2,TRBD2,TGTGCCAGCCTTCCAGTAGCCGCTAGCGGGGGGGATGAGCAGTTCTTC,CASLPVAASGGDEQFF
once,TRBJ2-1,TRBV7-2,TRBD2,TGTGCCAGCAGCTCGTTTGGGGGGGTGATGAATGAGCAGTTCTTC,CASSSFGGVMNEQFF
NA,TRBJ1-1,TRBV6-1,NA,TGTGCCAGCAGCAGTAACGGGGTCATGAACACTGAAGCTTTCTTT,CASSSNGVMNTEAFF
NA,TRBJ2-2,TRBV5-1,NA,TGCGCCAGCAGCTTGGCCACTGGTGGGGAGCTGTTTTTT,CASSLATGGELFF
NA,TRBJ1-6,TRBV4-2,TRBD1,TGTGCCAGCAGCCAAGAACCAGGGGGAAGTTCACCCCTCCACTTT,CASSQEPGGSSPLHF
NA,TRBJ2-7,TRBV9,NA,TGTGCCAGCAGCGTAGTACCGTCAGACTCCTACGAGCAGTACTTC,CASSVVPSDSYEQYF
NA,TRBJ2-5,TRBV9,TRBD2,TGTGCCAGCAGTCAAAGCGGGGTTAGTACTTACGCGGGGGAGACCCAGTACTTC,CASSQSGVSTYAGETQYF
NA,TRBJ2-7,TRBV2,TRBD1,TGTGCCAGCACTGGACAGGGATCCTACGAGCAGTACTTC,CASTGQGSYEQYF
NA,TRBJ2-1,TRBV7-9,NA,TGTGCCAGCAGCCACCTAGGGCGGGGGCCTAACAATGAGCAGTTCTTC,CASSHLGRGPNNEQFF
NA,TRBJ1-5,TRBV4-3,TRBD1,TGCGCCAGCAGCCCAGGGGGTCAGCCCCAGCATTTT,CASSPGGQPQHF
NA,TRBJ1-1,TRBV30,NA,TGTGCCTGGTGGGACGGTAACACTGAAGCTTTCTTT,CAWWDGNTEAFF
NA,TRBJ1-4,TRBV28,TRBD1,TGTGCCAGCAACGCAGGGGGCGATGAAAAACTGTTTTTT,CASNAGGDEKLFF
NA,TRBJ1-2,TRBV7-9,NA,TGTGCCAGCAGCTTGATTGCCGGAACCAACTATGGCTACACCTTC,CASSLIAGTNYGYTF
NA,TRBJ2-7,TRBV7-9,NA,TGTGCCAGCAGCTCCGCACTAGTTCCCTACGAGCAGTACTTC,CASSSALVPYEQYF
NA,TRBJ1-1,TRBV29-1,NA,TGCAGCGTCGACTTGATGAACACTGAAGCTTTCTTT,CSVDLMNTEAFF
once,TRBJ2-1,TRBV27,NA,TGTGCCAGCAGTTCGTCCCCTTCCCAACGGTTCTTC,CASSSSPSQRFF
NA,TRBJ1-1,TRBV6-1,NA,TGTGCCAGCAGTGAAGACTGGACAGCCTTGAACACTGAAGCTTTCTTT,CASSEDWTALNTEAFF
NA,TRBJ2-3,TRBV9,TRBD2,TGTGCCAGCAGCGGGAGCGGGGGGCAGAAGACCACAGATACGCAGTATTTT,CASSGSGGQKTTDTQYF
NA,TRBJ1-2,TRBV27,NA,TGTGCCAGCAGCTCCGGGGATGGCTACACCTTC,CASSSGDGYTF
NA,TRBJ1-2,TRBV4-1,NA,TGCGCCAGCAGCCAAGGGGACCGGGACTATGGCTACACCTTC,CASSQGDRDYGYTF
NA,TRBJ2-3,TRBV4-1,NA,TGCGCCAGCAGCCAAGATGACGAGCCAGGGACGCAGTATTTT,CASSQDDEPGTQYF
NA,TRBJ2-1,TRBV9,TRBD2,TGTGCCAGCAGCAGGCGACTAGCAAGGGACTACAATGAGCAGTTCTTC,CASSRRLARDYNEQFF
NA,TRBJ2-1,TRBV9,TRBD2,TGTGCCAGCAATGGCGGGGGGGAATACAATGAGCAGTTCTTC,CASNGGGEYNEQFF
NA,TRBJ1-1,TRBV11-2,NA,TGTGCCAGCAGCCGGGGCTGGACTGAAGCTTTCTTT,CASSRGWTEAFF
NA,TRBJ1-5,TRBV7-6,NA,TGTGCCAGCAGCTCGGGCCCTTATAGCAATCAGCCCCAGCATTTT,CASSSGPYSNQPQHF
NA,TRBJ2-7,TRBV7-3,NA,TGTGCCAGCAGCTTAACGGGTGGGTCCTACGAGCAGTACTTC,CASSLTGGSYEQYF
few,TRBJ1-1,TRBV4-1,NA,TGCGCCAGCAGCCAACTAAACACTGAAGCTTTCTTT,CASSQLNTEAFF
NA,TRBJ2-7,TRBV6-6,NA,TGTGCCAGCAGTTTCTCATTCCTCTACGAGCAGTACTTC,CASSFSFLYEQYF
NA,TRBJ2-5,TRBV5-4,TRBD1,TGTGCCAGCAGCCCGGGACAGGAAGAGACCCAGTACTTC,CASSPGQEETQYF
NA,TRBJ2-7,TRBV5-1,NA,TGCGCCAGCAGCCCTACGTGGGGGGTACCCTACGAGCAGTACTTC,CASSPTWGVPYEQYF
NA,TRBJ2-5,TRBV4-1,TRBD1,TGCGCCAGCAGCCTTAGACAGGGGCCCCAAGAGACCCAGTACTTC,CASSLRQGPQETQYF
NA,TRBJ1-2,TRBV7-3,NA,TGTGCCAGCAGCCAAGGACGGCATATCACGGATGGCTACACCTTC,CASSQGRHITDGYTF
NA,TRBJ1-2,TRBV19,TRBD1,TGTGCCAGTAGTGCGTGGGACAGGGATAACTATGGCTACACCTTC,CASSAWDRDNYGYTF
NA,TRBJ1-2,TRBV29-1,NA,TGCAGCGTTGAAATCGGGGTGGACTATGGCTACACCTTC,CSVEIGVDYGYTF
NA,TRBJ2-3,TRBV13,TRBD1,TGTGCCAGCAGTGAGGGGGCCTATACAGATACGCAGTATTTT,CASSEGAYTDTQYF
NA,TRBJ1-1,TRBV6-1,TRBD1,TGTGCCAGCAGTGAAGGGGACAGCTTTACTGAAGCTTTCTTT,CASSEGDSFTEAFF
NA,TRBJ2-2,TRBV25-1,TRBD1,TGTGCCAGAACAACAGGGGGCGCAGGGACCGGGGAGCTGTTTTTT,CARTTGGAGTGELFF
NA,TRBJ2-3,TRBV21-1,NA,TGTGCCAGCAGCAAACCGCCCCCGAAAAAGTCCCTCTCGGATACGCAGTATTTT,CASSKPPPKKSLSDTQYF
NA,TRBJ2-5,TRBV9,TRBD2,TGTGCCAGCAGCGTAGCCATGGGACTAGCGGGAGAGACCCAGTACTTC,CASSVAMGLAGETQYF
NA,TRBJ2-7,TRBV27,NA,TGTGCCAGCAGTTTCGAGGGCGTCGAGCAGTACTTC,CASSFEGVEQYF
NA,TRBJ1-1,TRBV19,NA,TGTGCCAGTAGTATCGGGACACGCGCGTTGAACACTGAAGCTTTCTTT,CASSIGTRALNTEAFF
once,TRBJ1-2,TRBV6-5,NA,TGTGCCAGCAGCCCCGGGACTCCGAATTGGTATGGCTACACCTTC,CASSPGTPNWYGYTF
few,TRBJ1-4,TRBV6-4,NA,TGTGCCAGCAGTGCTAGAGCAGGCGATAATGAAAAACTGTTTTTT,CASSARAGDNEKLFF
NA,TRBJ2-1,TRBV18,TRBD2,TGTGCCAGCTCACCAGCGGGGGGTTTAGACAATGAGCAGTTCTTC,CASSPAGGLDNEQFF
NA,TRBJ1-2,TRBV5-2,NA,TGTGCCAGCAGGGAGGGACAGACTAACTATGGCTACACCTTC,CASREGQTNYGYTF